This TCR beta chain derives from a study of tumor-infiltrating lymphocytes in primary liver carcinoma. Extraction of RNA together with DNA used about 18-30 mg of unsorted bulk tissue. The investigators made TCR beta cDNA from about 0.45 ug total RNA, using a constant-region primer. TCR beta libraries came from three nested multiplex PCR rounds using slightly modified ARM-PCR. Primers for the first two PCR rounds were TRBV1-TRBV30 forward primers and a C-beta reverse primer (roughly 9 cycles per round). TCRdb analysed the multiplex PCR reads with MiXCR anew, one entry per CDR3 protein. The sample carries approximately 54,000 distinct CDR3 sequences, around three quarters recorded once. This CDR3 is 16 amino acids long. Per germline, CDR1 SGHAT and CDR2 FQNNGV. As to this clonotype: The junction shows a germline mismatch at one end, possibly a read error.

The chain links TRBV11-2 to TRBJ2-5; tentative D call: TRBD2 (6 bases). The TCR sequence derives from a man in his forties with primary liver carcinoma and hepatitis B virus infection. Sequencing was done on a sample of liver tumor tissue from sampling region 2. The subset is: tumor region T2, inferior pole. CDR3 in amino acids: CVSSLVSSGPGETQYF. CDR3 nucleotide sequence: TGTGTCAGCAGTTTAGTGAGTAGCGGCCCGGGGGAGACCCAGTACTTC.